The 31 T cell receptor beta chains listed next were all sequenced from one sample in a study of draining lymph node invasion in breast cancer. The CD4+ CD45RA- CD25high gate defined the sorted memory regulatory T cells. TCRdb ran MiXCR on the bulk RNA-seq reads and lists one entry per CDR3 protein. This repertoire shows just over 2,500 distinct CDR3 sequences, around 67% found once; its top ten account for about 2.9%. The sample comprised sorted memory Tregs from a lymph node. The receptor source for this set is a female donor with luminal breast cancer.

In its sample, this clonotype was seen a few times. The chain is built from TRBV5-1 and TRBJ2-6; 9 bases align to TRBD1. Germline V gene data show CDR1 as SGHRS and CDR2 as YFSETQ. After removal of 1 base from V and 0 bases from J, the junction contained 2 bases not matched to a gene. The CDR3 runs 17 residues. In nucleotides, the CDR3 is TGCGCCAGCAGCTTGAGGACAGGGGACTCTGGGGCCAACGTCCTGACTTTC. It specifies CASSLRTGDSGANVLTF.

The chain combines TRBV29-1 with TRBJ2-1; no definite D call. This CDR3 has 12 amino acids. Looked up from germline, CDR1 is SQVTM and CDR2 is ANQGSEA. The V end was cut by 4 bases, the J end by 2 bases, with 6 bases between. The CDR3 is CSVVVTYNEQFF. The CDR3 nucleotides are TGCAGCGTTGTGGTGACCTACAATGAGCAGTTCTTC.

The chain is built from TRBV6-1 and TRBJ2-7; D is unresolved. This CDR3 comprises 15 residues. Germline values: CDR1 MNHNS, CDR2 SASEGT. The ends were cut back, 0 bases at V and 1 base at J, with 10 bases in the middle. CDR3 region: CASSEAWVRSYEQYV. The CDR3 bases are TGTGCCAGCAGTGAAGCTTGGGTCAGATCCTACGAGCAGTACGTC.

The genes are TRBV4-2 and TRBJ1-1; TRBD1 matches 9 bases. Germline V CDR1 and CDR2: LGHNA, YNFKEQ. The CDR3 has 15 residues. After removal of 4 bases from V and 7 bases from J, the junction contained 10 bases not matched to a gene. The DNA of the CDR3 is TGTGCCAGCAGCCCACAGGGGGCTCGTCGTATTGAAGCTTTCTTT. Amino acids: CASSPQGARRIEAFF.

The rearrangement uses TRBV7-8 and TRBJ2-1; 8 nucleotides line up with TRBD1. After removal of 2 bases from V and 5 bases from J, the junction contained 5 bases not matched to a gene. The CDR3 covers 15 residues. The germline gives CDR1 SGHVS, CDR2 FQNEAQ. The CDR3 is CASSLRDRFHNEQFF. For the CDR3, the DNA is TGTGCCAGCAGCTTACGGGACAGGTTCCACAATGAGCAGTTCTTC.

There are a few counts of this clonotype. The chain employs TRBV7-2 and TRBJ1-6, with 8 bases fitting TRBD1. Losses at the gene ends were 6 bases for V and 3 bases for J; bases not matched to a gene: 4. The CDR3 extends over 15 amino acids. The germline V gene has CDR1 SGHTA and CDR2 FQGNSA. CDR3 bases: TGTGCCAGCAGTCCCGACAGGGGCTATAATTCACCCCTCCACTTT. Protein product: CASSPDRGYNSPLHF.

The CDR3 region is CASSSSRAVNEKLFF. CDR3 nucleotides: TGCGCCAGCAGTTCATCCCGGGCCGTTAATGAAAAACTGTTTTTT. V usage is TRBV5-1 and J usage is TRBJ1-4; no reliable D call. This CDR3 is built from 15 residues. Trimming removed 5 bases at V and 4 bases at J, with 15 bases between. The germline gives CDR1 SGHRS, CDR2 YFSETQ. Full variable domain (outside the CDR3, taken from reference TRBV5-1 and TRBJ1-4): KAGVTQTPRYLIKTRGQQVTLSCSPISGHRSVSWYQQTPGQGLQFLFEYFSETQRNKGNFPGRFSGRQFSNSRSEMNVSTLELGDSALYLCASSSSRAVNEKLFFGSGTQLSVL.

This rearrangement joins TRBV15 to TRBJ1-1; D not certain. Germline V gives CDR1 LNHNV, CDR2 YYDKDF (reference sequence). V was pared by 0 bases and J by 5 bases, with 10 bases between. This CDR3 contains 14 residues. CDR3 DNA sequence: TGTGCCACCAGCAGAGAGGGAGGGAGGACTGAAGCTTTCTTT. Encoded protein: CATSREGGRTEAFF.

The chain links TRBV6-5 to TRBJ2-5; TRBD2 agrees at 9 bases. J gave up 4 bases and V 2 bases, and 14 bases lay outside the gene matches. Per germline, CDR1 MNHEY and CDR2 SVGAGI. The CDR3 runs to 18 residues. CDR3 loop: CASSYLGTSGPGGETQYF. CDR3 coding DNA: TGTGCCAGCAGTTACCTTGGCACTAGCGGGCCCGGAGGAGAGACCCAGTACTTC.

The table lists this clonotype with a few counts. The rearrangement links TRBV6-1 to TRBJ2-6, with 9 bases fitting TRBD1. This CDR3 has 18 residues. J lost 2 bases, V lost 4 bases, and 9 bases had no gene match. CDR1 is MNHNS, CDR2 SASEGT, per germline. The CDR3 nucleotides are TGTGCCAGCAGTGCCCGGGACAGGGCATCCCCTGGGGCCAACGTCCTGACTTTC. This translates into CASSARDRASPGANVLTF.

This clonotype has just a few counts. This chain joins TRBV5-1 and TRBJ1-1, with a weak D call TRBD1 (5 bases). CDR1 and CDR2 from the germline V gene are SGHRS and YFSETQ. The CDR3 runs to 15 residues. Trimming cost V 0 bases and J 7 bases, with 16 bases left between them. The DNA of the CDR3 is TGCGCCAGCAGCTTGGCCCTCGGCGAGCAGGGTGAAGCTTTCTTT. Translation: CASSLALGEQGEAFF.

CDR3 DNA: TGTGCCAGCAGCTTGGTCTCTGGGACAGGGAATTCACCCCTCCACTTT. The encoded protein is CASSLVSGTGNSPLHF. The chain joins TRBV5-4 to TRBJ1-6, with 9 bases aligning to TRBD1. Germline V lookup: CDR1 SGHNT, CDR2 YYREEE (reference sequence). V shed 0 bases, J shed 7 bases, and the junction held 5 bases outside the gene matches. CDR3 length: 16 residues. Full variable domain (remainder filled in from reference TRBV5-4 and TRBJ1-6): ETGVTQSPTHLIKTRGQQVTLRCSSQSGHNTVSWYQQALGQGPQFIFQYYREEENGRGNFPPRFSGLQFPNYSSELNVNALELDDSALYLCASSLVSGTGNSPLHFGNGTRLTVT.

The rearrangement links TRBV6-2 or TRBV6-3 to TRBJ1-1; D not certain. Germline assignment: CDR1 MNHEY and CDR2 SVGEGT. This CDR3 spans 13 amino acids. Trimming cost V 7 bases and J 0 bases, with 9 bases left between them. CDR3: CASTGSMNTEAFF. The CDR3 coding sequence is TGTGCCAGCACCGGGTCTATGAACACTGAAGCTTTCTTT.

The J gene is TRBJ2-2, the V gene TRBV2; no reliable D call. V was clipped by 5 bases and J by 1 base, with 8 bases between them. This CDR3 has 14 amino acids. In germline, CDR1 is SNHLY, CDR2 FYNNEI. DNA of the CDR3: TGTGCCAGCAGTCCTACTCGGAACACCGGGGAGCTGTTTTTT. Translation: CASSPTRNTGELFF. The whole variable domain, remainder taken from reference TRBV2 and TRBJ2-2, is EPEVTQTPSHQVTQMGQEVILRCVPISNHLYFYWYRQILGQKVEFLVSFYNNEISEKSEIFDDQFSVERPDGSNFTLKIRSTKLEDSAMYFCASSPTRNTGELFFGEGSRLTVL.

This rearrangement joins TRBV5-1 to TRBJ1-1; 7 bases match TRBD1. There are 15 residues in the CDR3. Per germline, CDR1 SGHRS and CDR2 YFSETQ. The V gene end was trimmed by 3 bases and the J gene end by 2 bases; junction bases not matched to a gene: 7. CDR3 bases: TGCGCCAGCAGCTATCAGCAGGGGGGTAACACTGAAGCTTTCTTT. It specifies CASSYQQGGNTEAFF.

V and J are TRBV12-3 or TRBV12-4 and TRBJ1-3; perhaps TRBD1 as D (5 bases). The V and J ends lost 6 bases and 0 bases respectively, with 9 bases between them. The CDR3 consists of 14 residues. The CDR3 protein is CASSHGGSGNTIYF. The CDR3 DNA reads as TGTGCCAGCAGCCACGGGGGCTCTGGAAACACCATATATTTT.

The CDR3 loop is CASSFGQGNSPLHF. The CDR3 coding sequence is TGTGCCAGCAGCTTCGGACAGGGCAATTCACCCCTCCACTTT. The chain uses TRBV9 and TRBJ1-6; 8 nucleotides align to TRBD1. Per the germline V gene, CDR1 is SGDLS and CDR2 is YYNGEE. The CDR3 has 14 amino acids. V lost 4 bases to trimming and J lost 7 bases; unmatched junction nucleotides: 4. Supplemented by reference TRBV9 and TRBJ1-6, the full variable domain reads DSGVTQTPKHLITATGQRVTLRCSPRSGDLSVYWYQQSLDQGLQFLIQYYNGEERAKGNILERFSAQQFPDLHSELNLSSLELGDSALYFCASSFGQGNSPLHFGNGTRLTVT.

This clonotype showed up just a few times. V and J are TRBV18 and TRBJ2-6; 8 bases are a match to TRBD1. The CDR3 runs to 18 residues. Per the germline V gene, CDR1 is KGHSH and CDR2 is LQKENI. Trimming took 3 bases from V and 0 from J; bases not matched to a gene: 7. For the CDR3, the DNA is TGTGCCAGCTCACCCCAGACAGGGGCGATCTCTGGGGCCAACGTCCTGACTTTC. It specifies CASSPQTGAISGANVLTF.

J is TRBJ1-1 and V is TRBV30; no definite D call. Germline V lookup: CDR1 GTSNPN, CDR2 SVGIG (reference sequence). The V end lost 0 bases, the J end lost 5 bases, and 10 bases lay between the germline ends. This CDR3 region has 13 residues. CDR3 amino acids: CAWSVRARTEAFF. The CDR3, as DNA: TGTGCCTGGAGTGTGAGGGCCCGAACTGAAGCTTTCTTT. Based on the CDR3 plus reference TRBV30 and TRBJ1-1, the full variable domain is SQTIHQWPATLVQPVGSPLSLECTVEGTSNPNLYWYRQAAGRGLQLLFYSVGIGQISSEVPQNLSASRPQDRQFILSSKKLLLSDSGFYLCAWSVRARTEAFFGQGTRLTVV.

The CDR3 DNA reads TGTGCCACCTGGGGGGTCGAACGGACTGAAGCTTTCTTT. This sequence encodes CATWGVERTEAFF. V usage is TRBV6-1 and J usage is TRBJ1-1; perhaps TRBD1 as D (5 bases). The ends were cut back, 10 bases at V and 5 bases at J, with 17 bases in the middle. CDR3 length equals 13 residues. The V gene's germline CDR1 is MNHNS and CDR2 SASEGT.

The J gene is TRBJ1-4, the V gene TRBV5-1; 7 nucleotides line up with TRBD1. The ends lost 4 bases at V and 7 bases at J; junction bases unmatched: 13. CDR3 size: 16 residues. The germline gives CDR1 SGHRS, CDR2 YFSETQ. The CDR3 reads CASSATTGVPSEKLFF. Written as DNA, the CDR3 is TGCGCCAGCAGCGCCACAACAGGGGTCCCCAGTGAAAAACTGTTTTTT. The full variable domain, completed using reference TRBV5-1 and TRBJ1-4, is KAGVTQTPRYLIKTRGQQVTLSCSPISGHRSVSWYQQTPGQGLQFLFEYFSETQRNKGNFPGRFSGRQFSNSRSEMNVSTLELGDSALYLCASSATTGVPSEKLFFGSGTQLSVL.

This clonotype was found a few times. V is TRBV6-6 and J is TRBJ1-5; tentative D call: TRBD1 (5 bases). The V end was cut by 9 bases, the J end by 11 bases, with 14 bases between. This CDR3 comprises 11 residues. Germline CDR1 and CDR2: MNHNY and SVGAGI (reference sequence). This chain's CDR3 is CASLGRAAQHF. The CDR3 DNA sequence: TGTGCCAGTTTGGGACGAGCGGCCCAGCATTTT.

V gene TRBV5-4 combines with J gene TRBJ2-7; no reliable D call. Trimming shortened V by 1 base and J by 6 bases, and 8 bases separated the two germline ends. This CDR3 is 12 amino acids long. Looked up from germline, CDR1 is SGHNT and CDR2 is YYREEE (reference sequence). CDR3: CASSLPRTEQYF. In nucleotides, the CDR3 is TGTGCCAGCAGCTTGCCCAGGACCGAGCAGTACTTC.

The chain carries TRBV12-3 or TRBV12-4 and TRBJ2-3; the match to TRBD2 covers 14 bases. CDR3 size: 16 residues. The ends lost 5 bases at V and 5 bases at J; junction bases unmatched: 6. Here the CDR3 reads CASSPRLAGGLDTQYF. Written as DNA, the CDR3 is TGTGCCAGCAGTCCTCGACTAGCGGGGGGGCTAGATACGCAGTATTTT.

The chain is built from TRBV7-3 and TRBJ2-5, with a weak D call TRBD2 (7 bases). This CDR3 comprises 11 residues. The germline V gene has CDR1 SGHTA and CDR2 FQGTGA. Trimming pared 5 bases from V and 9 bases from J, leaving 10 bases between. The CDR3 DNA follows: TGTGCCAGCAGCGGGGGGGGGCCCCAGTACTTC. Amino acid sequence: CASSGGGPQYF.

The CDR3 nucleotides read TGCAGTGCTAGGGGAAGCTATGGCTACACCTTC. Translated, it gives CSARGSYGYTF. This sequence joins TRBV20-1 and TRBJ1-2; unclear D gene. Germline V gives CDR1 DFQATT, CDR2 SNEGSKA (reference sequence). The V end lost 3 bases, the J end lost 4 bases, and 6 bases lay between the germline ends. This CDR3 contains 11 residues.

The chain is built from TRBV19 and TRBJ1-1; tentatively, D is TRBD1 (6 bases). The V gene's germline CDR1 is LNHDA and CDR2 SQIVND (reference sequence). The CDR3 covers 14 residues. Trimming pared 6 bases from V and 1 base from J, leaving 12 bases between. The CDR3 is CASRDRGGNTEAFF. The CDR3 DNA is TGTGCCAGTAGAGATAGAGGGGGGAACACTGAAGCTTTCTTT.

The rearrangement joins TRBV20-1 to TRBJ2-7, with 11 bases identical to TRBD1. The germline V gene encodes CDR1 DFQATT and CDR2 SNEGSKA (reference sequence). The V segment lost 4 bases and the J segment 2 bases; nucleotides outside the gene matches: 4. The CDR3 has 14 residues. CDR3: CSAMDRGRTYEQYF. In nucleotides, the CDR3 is TGCAGTGCTATGGACAGGGGGCGCACCTACGAGCAGTACTTC.

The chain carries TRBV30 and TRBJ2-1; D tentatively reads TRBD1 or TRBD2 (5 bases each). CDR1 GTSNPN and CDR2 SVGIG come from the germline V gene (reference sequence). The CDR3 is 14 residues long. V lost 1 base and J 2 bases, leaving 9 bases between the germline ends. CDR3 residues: CAWSGGSAYNEQFF. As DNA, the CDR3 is TGTGCCTGGAGTGGGGGGAGTGCCTACAATGAGCAGTTCTTC. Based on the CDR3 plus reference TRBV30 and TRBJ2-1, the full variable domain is SQTIHQWPATLVQPVGSPLSLECTVEGTSNPNLYWYRQAAGRGLQLLFYSVGIGQISSEVPQNLSASRPQDRQFILSSKKLLLSDSGFYLCAWSGGSAYNEQFFGPGTRLTVL.

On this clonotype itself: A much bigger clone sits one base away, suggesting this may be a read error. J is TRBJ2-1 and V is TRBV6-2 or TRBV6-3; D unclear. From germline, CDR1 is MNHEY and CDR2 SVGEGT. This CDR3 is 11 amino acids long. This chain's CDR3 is CASMLYNEQLF. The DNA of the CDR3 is TGTGCCAGCATGCTTTACAATGAGCAGTTATTC.

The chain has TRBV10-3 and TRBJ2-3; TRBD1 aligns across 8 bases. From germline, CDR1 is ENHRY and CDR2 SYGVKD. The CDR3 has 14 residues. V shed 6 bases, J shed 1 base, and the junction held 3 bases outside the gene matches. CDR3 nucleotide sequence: TGTGCCATCAGCCCGGGACAGGGCACAGATACGCAGTATTTT. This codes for CAISPGQGTDTQYF.